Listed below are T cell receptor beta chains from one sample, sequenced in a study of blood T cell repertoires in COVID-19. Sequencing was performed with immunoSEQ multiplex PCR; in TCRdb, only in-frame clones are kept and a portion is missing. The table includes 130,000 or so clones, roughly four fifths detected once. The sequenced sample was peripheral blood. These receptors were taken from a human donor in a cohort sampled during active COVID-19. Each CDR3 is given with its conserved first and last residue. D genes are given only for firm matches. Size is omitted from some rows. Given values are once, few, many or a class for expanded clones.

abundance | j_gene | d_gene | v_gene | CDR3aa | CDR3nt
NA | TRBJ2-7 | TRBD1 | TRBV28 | CASSLWQTGQGTYEQYF | TGTGCCAGCAGTTTATGGCAAACGGGACAGGGGACCTACGAGCAGTACTTC
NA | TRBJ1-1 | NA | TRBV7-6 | CASTRGGVNTEAFF | TGTGCCAGCACTCGAGGGGGGGTGAACACTGAAGCTTTCTTT
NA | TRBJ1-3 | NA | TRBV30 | CACLGQYSGNTIYF | TGTGCCTGCCTTGGACAGTACTCTGGAAACACCATATATTTT
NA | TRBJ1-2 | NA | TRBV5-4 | CASSRGNSYGYTF | TGTGCCAGCAGTCGGGGGAACAGCTATGGCTACACCTTC
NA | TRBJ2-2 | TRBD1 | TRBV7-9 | CASSSDRENTGELFF | TGTGCCAGCAGCTCCGACAGGGAGAACACCGGGGAGCTGTTTTTT
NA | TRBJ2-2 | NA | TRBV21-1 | CASSGRGGAHPRRIGPPTGELFF | TGTGCCAGCAGCGGACGCGGGGGGGCGCATCCCCGCCGCATTGGTCCACCCACCGGGGAGCTGTTTTTT
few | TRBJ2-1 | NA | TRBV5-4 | CASSLRVNEQFF | TGTGCCAGCAGCTTGCGGGTTAATGAGCAGTTCTTC
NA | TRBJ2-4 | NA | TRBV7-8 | CASSPRGKNIQYF | TGTGCCAGCAGCCCCCGGGGCAAAAACATTCAGTACTTC
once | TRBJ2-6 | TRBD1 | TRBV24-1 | CATSEGQAAGANVLTF | TGTGCCACCAGTGAGGGACAGGCGGCTGGGGCCAACGTCCTGACTTTC
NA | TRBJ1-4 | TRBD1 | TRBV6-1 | CASSEVATGAEKLFF | TGTGCCAGCAGTGAAGTTGCGACAGGGGCTGAAAAACTGTTTTTT
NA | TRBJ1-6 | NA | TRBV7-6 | CASSLDGGGTRDSPLHF | TGTGCCAGCAGCTTAGATGGGGGGGGCACACGGGATTCACCCCTCCACTTT
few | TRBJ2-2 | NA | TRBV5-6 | CASSLGQGGTGELFF | TGTGCCAGCAGCTTGGGCCAGGGAGGCACCGGGGAGCTGTTTTTT
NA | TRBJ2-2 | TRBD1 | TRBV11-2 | CASSLYRTGGRDTGELFF | TGTGCCAGCAGCTTATACCGAACAGGGGGCAGAGACACCGGGGAGCTGTTTTTT
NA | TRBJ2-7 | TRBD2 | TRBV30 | CAWSRRGALLYEQYF | TGTGCCTGGAGTAGGCGGGGGGCCCTTCTATACGAGCAGTACTTC
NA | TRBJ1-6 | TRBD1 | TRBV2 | CASRRGQGGSPLHF | TGTGCCAGCAGGAGGGGACAGGGAGGATCACCCCTCCACTTT
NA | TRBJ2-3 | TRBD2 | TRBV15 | CATSRDPGGFPDTQYF | TGTGCCACCAGCAGAGATCCGGGAGGGTTCCCAGATACGCAGTATTTT
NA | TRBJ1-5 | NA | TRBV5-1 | CASSSGGGGQPQHF | TGCGCCAGCAGCTCCGGGGGGGGCGGGCAGCCCCAGCATTTT
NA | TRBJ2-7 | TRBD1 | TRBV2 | CASRITGTGGYEQYF | TGTGCCAGCAGGATTACCGGGACAGGGGGATACGAGCAGTACTTC
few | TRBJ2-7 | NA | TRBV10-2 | CASRALDRVSYEQYF | TGCGCCAGCAGAGCCCTTGACAGAGTATCCTACGAGCAGTACTTC
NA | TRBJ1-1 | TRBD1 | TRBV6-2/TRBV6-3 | CASSPPPGQGLNTEAFF | TGTGCCAGCAGCCCTCCTCCGGGACAGGGCCTGAACACTGAAGCTTTCTTT